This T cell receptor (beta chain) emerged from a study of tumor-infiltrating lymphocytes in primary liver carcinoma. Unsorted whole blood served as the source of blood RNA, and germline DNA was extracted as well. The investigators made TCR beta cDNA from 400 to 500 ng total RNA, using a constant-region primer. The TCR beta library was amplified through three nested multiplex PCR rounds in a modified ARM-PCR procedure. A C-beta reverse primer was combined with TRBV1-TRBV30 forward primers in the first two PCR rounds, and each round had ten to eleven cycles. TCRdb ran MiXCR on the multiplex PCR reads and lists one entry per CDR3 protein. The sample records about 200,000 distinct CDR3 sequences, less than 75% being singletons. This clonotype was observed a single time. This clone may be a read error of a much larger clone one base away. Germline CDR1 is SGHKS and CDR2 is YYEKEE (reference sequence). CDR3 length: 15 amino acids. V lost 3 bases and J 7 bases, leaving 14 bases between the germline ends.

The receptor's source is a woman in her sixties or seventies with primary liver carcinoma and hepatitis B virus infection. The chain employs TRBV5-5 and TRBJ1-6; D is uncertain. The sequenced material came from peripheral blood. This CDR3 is CASSSTDAINSPLHF. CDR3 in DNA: TGTGCCAGCAGCTCGACCGATGCTATAAATTCACCCCTCCACTTT.